This record concerns one TCR beta chain sequence. No antigen is known for it. This specimen belongs to a study of Ad26.COV2.S vaccination and SARS-CoV-2 variants. Study-level information: Administration of Ad26.COV2.S was intramuscular, either once or twice 56 days apart. General observations from the study: People given the vaccine had a wider spike-specific TCR breadth than placebo recipients did.

Data came from immunoSEQ multiplex PCR; TCRdb stores just in-frame clones and leaves some out. This sample has about 430,000 clones, with about nine tenths found just once. Treatment specified: 15 to 20 received Ad26.COV2.S at low or high dose, single or two shots; a few received placebo; per-sample allocation not given. All samples were drawn on day 63, counting from the first vaccine or placebo injection. In germline, CDR1 is LGHNA, CDR2 YSLEER. The CDR3 extends over 15 amino acids. Trimming stripped 1 base from V and 0 bases from J, with 9 bases between. The V gene is TRBV4-3, the J gene TRBJ1-2, with no clear D. The source is a person aged 18 to 59 who received the Ad26.COV2.S COVID-19 vaccine or a placebo. The starting material was peripheral blood, obtained in a trial of Ad26.COV2.S vaccine versus placebo. The CDR3 bases are TGCGCCAGCAGCCAAGTATTCCCGACTAACTATGGCTACACCTTC. It codes for CASSQVFPTNYGYTF.